This TCR beta chain was profiled in a study of cytomegalovirus exposure and HLA in healthy donors. General study findings and limits: The study listed approximately 170 cytomegalovirus-associated TCR beta chains. It was likely that a cluster of highly shared sequence variants was a sequencing artifact.

Researchers ran the PCR with 60 Vbeta and 13 Jbeta primers. Some clones are missing from TCRdb's copy, which holds only in-frame ones; the method was immunoSEQ multiplex PCR. The sample has 180,000 or so clones; under 80% are singletons. In regard to this clone: Its antigen is as yet unknown.

Germline CDR1 is SGHTA and CDR2 is FQGTGA. V lost 1 base to trimming and J lost 0 bases, with 7 bases between them. The CDR3 contains 15 residues. Sequencing used PBMCs. This rearrangement joins TRBV7-3 to TRBJ2-1, with D perhaps matching TRBD2 (5 bases). The receptor was isolated from a woman in her 30s in good health and CMV-seropositive. The DNA of the CDR3 is TGTGCCAGCAGCTTAAGTGGGAGCTCCTACAATGAGCAGTTCTTC. It is translated as CASSLSGSSYNEQFF.